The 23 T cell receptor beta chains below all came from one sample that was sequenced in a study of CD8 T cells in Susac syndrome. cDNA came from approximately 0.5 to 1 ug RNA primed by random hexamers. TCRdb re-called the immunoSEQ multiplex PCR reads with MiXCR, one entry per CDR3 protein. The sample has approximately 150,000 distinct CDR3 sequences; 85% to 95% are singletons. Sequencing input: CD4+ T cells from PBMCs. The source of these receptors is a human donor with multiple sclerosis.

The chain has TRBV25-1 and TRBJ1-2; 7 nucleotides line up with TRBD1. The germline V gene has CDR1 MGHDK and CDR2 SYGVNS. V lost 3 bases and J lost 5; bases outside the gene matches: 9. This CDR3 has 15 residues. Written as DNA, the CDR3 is TGTGCCAGCAGTGACCTAGGACAGGCGCCGTATGGCTACACCTTC. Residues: CASSDLGQAPYGYTF.

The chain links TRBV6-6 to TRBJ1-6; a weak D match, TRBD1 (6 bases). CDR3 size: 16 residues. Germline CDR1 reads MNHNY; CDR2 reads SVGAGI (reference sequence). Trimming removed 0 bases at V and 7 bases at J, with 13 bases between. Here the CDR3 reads CASSYSLGGWNSPLHF. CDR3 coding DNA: TGTGCCAGCAGTTACTCGTTGGGGGGCTGGAATTCACCCCTCCACTTT.

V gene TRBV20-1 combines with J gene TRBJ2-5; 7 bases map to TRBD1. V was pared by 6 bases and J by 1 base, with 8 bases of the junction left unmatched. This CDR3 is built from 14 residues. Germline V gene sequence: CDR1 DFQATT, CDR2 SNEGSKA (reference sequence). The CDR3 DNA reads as TGCAGTGCATCAACGGGACAGTTCCAAGAGACCCAGTACTTC. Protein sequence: CSASTGQFQETQYF.

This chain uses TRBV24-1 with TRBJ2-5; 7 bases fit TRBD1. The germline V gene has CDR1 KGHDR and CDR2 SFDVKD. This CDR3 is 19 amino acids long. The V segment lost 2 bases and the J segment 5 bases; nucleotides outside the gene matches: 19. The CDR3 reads CATSDYRSGQDTGKETQYF. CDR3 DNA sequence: TGTGCCACCAGTGATTATCGTTCCGGACAGGACACGGGGAAGGAGACCCAGTACTTC.

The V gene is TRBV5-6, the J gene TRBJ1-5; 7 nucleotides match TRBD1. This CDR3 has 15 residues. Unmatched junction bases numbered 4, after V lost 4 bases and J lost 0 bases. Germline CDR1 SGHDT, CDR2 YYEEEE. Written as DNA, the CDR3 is TGTGCCAGCAGCGAAGGGGGCTTTAGCAATCAGCCCCAGCATTTT. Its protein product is CASSEGGFSNQPQHF.

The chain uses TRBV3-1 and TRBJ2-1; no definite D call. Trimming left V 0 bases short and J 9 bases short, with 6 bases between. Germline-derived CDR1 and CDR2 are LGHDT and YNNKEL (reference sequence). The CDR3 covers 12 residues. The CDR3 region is CASSQDVGEQFF. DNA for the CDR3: TGTGCCAGCAGCCAAGATGTGGGTGAGCAGTTCTTC.

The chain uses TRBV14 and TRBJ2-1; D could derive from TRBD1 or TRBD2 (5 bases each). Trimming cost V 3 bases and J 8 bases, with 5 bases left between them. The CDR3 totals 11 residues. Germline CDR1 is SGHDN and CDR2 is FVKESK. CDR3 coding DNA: TGTGCCAGCAGCCAGGGGGATGAGCAGTTCTTC. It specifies CASSQGDEQFF.

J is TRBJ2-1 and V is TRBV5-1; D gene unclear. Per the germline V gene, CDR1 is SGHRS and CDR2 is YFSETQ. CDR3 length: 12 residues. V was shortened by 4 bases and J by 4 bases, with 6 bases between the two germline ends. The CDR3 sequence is CASSLPYNEQFF. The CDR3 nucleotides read TGCGCCAGCAGCCTACCTTACAATGAGCAGTTCTTC.

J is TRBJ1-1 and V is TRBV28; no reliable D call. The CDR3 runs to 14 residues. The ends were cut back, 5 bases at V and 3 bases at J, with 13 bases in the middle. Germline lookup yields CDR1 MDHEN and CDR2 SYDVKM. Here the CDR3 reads CASSTRAAYTEAFF. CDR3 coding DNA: TGTGCCAGCAGTACCCGGGCAGCTTACACTGAAGCTTTCTTT.

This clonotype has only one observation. The CDR3 DNA is TGTGCCAGTAGTATAGCTAGCGGGAGCGCAGATACGCAGTATTTT. Protein: CASSIASGSADTQYF. This chain uses TRBV19 with TRBJ2-3; 10 bases fit TRBD2. The CDR3 is made up of 15 amino acids. CDR1 and CDR2 (germline): LNHDA, SQIVND (reference sequence). V lost 1 base and J lost 4; bases outside the gene matches: 2.

CDR3 protein: CSARRSGLGFGEQFF. The CDR3 bases are TGCAGTGCTAGGCGTAGCGGGCTAGGGTTTGGTGAGCAGTTCTTC. The rearrangement joins TRBV20-1 to TRBJ2-1; 7 bases align to TRBD2. The junction had 14 bases not matched to a gene; V was cut back by 3 bases and J by 9 bases. The CDR3 covers 15 residues. Germline CDR1 and CDR2: DFQATT and SNEGSKA (reference sequence).

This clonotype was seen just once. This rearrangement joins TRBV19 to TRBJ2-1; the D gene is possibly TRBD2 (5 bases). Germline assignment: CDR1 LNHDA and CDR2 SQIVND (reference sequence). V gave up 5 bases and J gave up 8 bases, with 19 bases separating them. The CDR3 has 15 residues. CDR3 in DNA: TGTGCCAGTAGTCAAGAGGGATGGGCCGTCGATGAGCAGTTCTTC. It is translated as CASSQEGWAVDEQFF.

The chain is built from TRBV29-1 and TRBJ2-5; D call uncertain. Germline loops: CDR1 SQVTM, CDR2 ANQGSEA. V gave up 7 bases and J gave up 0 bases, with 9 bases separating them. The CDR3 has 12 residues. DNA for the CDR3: TGCAGCGGATCCCGGGACCAAGAGACCCAGTACTTC. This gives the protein CSGSRDQETQYF.

For the CDR3, the DNA is TGTGCCACCGAGGACAGTGCTAACTATGGCTACACCTTC. Its protein product is CATEDSANYGYTF. J is TRBJ1-2 and V is TRBV28, with a weak D call TRBD1 (6 bases). Germline-derived CDR1 and CDR2 are MDHEN and SYDVKM. Trimming removed 10 bases from V and 0 bases from J, with 12 bases in between. The CDR3 has 13 amino acids.

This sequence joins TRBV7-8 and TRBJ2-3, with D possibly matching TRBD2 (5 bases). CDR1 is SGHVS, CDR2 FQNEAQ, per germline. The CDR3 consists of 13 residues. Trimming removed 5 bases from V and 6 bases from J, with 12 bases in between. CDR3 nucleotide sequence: TGTGCCAGCAGCCACCGGTGGGAGGATACGCAGTATTTT. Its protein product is CASSHRWEDTQYF.

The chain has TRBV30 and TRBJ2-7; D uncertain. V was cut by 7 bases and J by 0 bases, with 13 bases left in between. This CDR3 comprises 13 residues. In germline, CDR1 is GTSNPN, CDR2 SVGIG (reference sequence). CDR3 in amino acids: CALVGRSSYEQYF. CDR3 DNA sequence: TGTGCCTTAGTCGGCAGGAGCTCCTACGAGCAGTACTTC.

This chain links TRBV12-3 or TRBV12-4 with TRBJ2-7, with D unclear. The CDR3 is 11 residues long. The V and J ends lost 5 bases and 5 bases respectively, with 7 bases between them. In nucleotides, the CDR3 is TGTGCCAGCAGTCCTCGCGACGAGCAGTACTTC. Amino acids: CASSPRDEQYF.

The CDR3 sequence: CASSQTYNEQFF. As DNA, the CDR3 is TGTGCCAGCAGCCAGACGTACAATGAGCAGTTCTTC. The chain couples TRBV3-1 to TRBJ2-1; D not certain. Trimming cost V 3 bases and J 4 bases, with 4 bases left between them. Germline V gives CDR1 LGHDT, CDR2 YNNKEL (reference sequence). This CDR3 contains 12 residues.

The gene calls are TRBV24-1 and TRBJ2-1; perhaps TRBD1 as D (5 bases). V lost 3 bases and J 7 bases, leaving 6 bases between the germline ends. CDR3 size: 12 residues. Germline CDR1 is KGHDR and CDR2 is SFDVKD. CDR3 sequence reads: CATSDRGNEQFF. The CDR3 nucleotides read TGTGCCACCAGTGATAGGGGTAATGAGCAGTTCTTC.

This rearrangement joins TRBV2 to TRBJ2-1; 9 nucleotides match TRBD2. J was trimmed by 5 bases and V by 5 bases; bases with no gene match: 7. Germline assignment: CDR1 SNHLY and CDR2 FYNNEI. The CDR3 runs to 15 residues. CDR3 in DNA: TGTGCCAGCAGTCGAACTAGCGGGTCCCACAATGAGCAGTTCTTC. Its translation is CASSRTSGSHNEQFF.

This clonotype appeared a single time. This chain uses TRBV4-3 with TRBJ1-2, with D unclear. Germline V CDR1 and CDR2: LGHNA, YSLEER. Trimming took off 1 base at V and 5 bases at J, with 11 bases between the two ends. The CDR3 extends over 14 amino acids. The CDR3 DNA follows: TGCGCCAGCAGCCAAGGCATACAGTTATATGGCTACACCTTC. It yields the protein CASSQGIQLYGYTF.

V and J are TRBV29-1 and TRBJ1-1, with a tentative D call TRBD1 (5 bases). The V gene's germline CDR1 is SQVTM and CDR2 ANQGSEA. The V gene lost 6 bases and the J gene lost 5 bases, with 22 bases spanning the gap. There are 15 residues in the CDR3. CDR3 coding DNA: TGCAGCGTCCTTAATACCCGGACGGGGGGAACTGAAGCTTTCTTT. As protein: CSVLNTRTGGTEAFF.

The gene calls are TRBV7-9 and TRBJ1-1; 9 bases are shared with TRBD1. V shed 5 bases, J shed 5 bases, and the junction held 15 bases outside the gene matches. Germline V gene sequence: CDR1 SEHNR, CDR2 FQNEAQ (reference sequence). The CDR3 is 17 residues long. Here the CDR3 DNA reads TGTGCCAGCAGCCCGCATGAACCGGGACAGGGAGGGACTGAAGCTTTCTTT. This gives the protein CASSPHEPGQGGTEAFF.